This TCR beta chain is from a study of cytomegalovirus exposure and HLA in healthy donors (dated by TCRdb to about 2017). Some background on the complete study: An earlier analysis of about 530 of the donors reported 276 Gb of sequence data and 117 million unique TCR beta sequences obtained from 150 million to 200 million T cells. Roughly 300 gigabases of sequencing data and approximately 80 million unique TCR sequences were included in an early release covering about 700 HLA-typed donors. Of the roughly 410 genotyped donors, 81% were placed in the genetic ancestry cluster associated with self-reported Caucasian donors. The study aimed to test whether signatures of past pathogen exposure could be identified by cataloging public T cell receptors. The study used immunosequencing to profile the T cell repertoires of about 670 subjects and linked those repertoires to cytomegalovirus serostatus. Along with the 666-subject first cohort, a separate validation cohort of over a hundred different subjects was used. To predict cytomegalovirus infection status, the study brought together high-throughput TCR immunosequencing, statistical association of individual TCRs with disease status, and machine learning. To study patterns of TCR occurrence, a later analysis re-analyzed previously published TCR beta repertoires from 600 to 750 donors and added high-resolution HLA genotyping. The later analysis used no new phenotypic data to find candidate immune exposures, relying instead on TCR beta sequences and their occurrence across donors. An earlier analysis of about 600 of the donors used high-throughput TCR beta sequencing to judge whether each TCR beta V gene segment behaved as functional or pseudogenic. Donor age, sex, ethnicity and CMV serostatus were compiled together with the repertoire data. A later genetic analysis took genome-wide SNP genotypes for about 55% of the 666 donors and used that subset as a discovery cohort. All discovery cohort repertoires had been generated on a single sequencing platform. HLA typing included class I and class II loci at four-digit resolution. The number of donors typed differed by locus, with 629-630 for A, B, C, DRB1 and DQB1, roughly 520 for DQA1, nearly 610 for DPA1, and 450 to 480 for DPB1. About five DR-DQ haplotypes were treated as single units for association and clustering because of strong linkage in the cohort. Across 300 to 500 genotyped donors of the cohort, an average of approximately 240,000 unique TCR beta nucleotide sequences per donor were sequenced, and approximately 17% of those sequences were non-productive.

Counted from cysteine to phenylalanine, this CDR3 has 13 amino acids. Left in the record is the CDR3 DNA by itself, 39 bases read in frame from the first base. CDR1 and CDR2, looked up from the germline V gene (reference sequence), are SEHNR and FQNEAQ. To note about this clone: Its specific antigen is unknown. One junction end does not reproduce the germline sequence, and a read error may be involved.

The paper's findings and limits, for the study overall: Because counts were too low, about 15 rarely observed V segments, including chromosome 9 orphons, were left out of the earlier analysis of 587 of the donors. Presence/absence analyses assumed roughly uniform sequencing depth across donors, an assumption that may not hold. The classifier was reported to diagnose cytomegalovirus status with high specificity and sensitivity in both the original and validation cohorts. The study gave a list of some 150 TCR beta chains associated with cytomegalovirus. Strong co-occurrence of HLA alleles, especially DR and DQ, made assigning TCR associations to individual alleles difficult. CMV serostatus was the only immune exposure information available for the cohort. A further reported finding was that TCR beta sequences accurately predicted the HLA-A and HLA-B alleles for most subjects in the first cohort. Only TCR beta chains were sequenced in this cohort, and the absence of alpha or paired-chain data limited detectable features. According to a later analysis, parvovirus B19, influenza, CMV and Epstein-Barr virus appeared linked to several top co-occurrence clusters. In an earlier analysis of 587 of the donors, most TCR beta V segments appeared in productive rearrangements about 87% or about 30% of the time, broadly matching IMGT annotations. According to a later genetic analysis, donors in an Asian-associated ancestry cluster had fewer N-insertions in productive TCRs than the approximately 700-donor mean. A cluster of highly shared sequence variants was judged likely to represent a technical artifact of the sequencing pipeline. In a later analysis, most CMV-associated TCR beta chains were found to appear HLA-restricted, with HLA associations seemingly driven largely by CMV exposure. HLA typing was unavailable for some donors at each locus, so association tests used only the typed subset. Compared with equally common non-associated chains, HLA-associated TCR beta chains in a later analysis were more clonally expanded and had lower generation probabilities. Linkage disequilibrium might explain the correlated functional status among segregating V segments, but an unknown experimental factor could not be excluded. In vitro tests confirmed that a few of the cytomegalovirus-associated TCR beta chains recognize cytomegalovirus antigens. Because the 87-base-pair reads could not distinguish some IMGT-functional V segments, including TRBV6-2 and TRBV6-3, those segments were excluded. The authors suggested that the approach could potentially be extended to other disease states and immunological phenotypes. In a later genetic analysis, a missense DCLRE1C variant was associated with V-gene and J-gene trimming of TCR beta chains, and the association was replicated in an independent cohort. Most TCR sequences were seen in very few donors, while some public TCRs were found in many individuals. Specific HLA alleles were associated with roughly 16,000 TCR beta sequences at a false discovery rate of 0.05 in a later analysis. In a later analysis, the rate of TCR association differed among HLA loci, with DRB1 alleles having the most associated TCRs and HLA-C alleles having the fewest.

The library was built by means of the immunoSEQ multiplex PCR assay. A mixture of 60 forward primers for TCR Vbeta segments and 13 reverse primers for TCR Jbeta segments was used in the multiplex PCR. The CDR3 region of rearranged TCR beta genes was amplified from genomic DNA by a multiplex PCR assay. The Illumina HiSeq System was used to sequence the amplified TCR beta libraries as 87-base-pair reads. In the source study's methods: A later analysis tallied 75 million to 95 million unique TCR beta chains across the approximately 670 repertoires, and about 12 million of those chains were shared by two or more donors. Raw reads were error-corrected and collapsed into unique sequences with a nearest-neighbor algorithm that merged closely related sequences to remove PCR and sequencing errors. To assign V, D and J gene segments, CDR3 sequences were aligned to IMGT reference sequences. For a sequence to be retained, a match of at least six nucleotides was required to both a V gene segment and a J gene segment. Rearrangements were classified as productive when the CDR3 lacked stop codons and remained in frame with V and J, and all other rearrangements were classified as non-productive. Following IMGT convention, CDR3 was defined as the stretch from the second conserved V-encoded cysteine up to the conserved J-encoded phenylalanine. In an earlier analysis of some 550 of the donors, sequences lacking an unambiguous match to a single V gene segment were excluded. An earlier analysis of 587 of the donors called V segments functional above 56.7% productive rearrangements and segregating when the between-donor standard deviation exceeded 5%. A statistical classification framework was built for diagnosing cytomegalovirus status from the catalog of TCR beta chain sequences. A later analysis assigned V and J genes by comparing TCR nucleotide sequences with IMGT/GENE-DB human TR gene sequences. In a later analysis, CDR3 sequences and most-parsimonious VDJ recombination scenarios were assigned using the TCRdist pipeline. In a later analysis, each TCR beta chain was defined by its CDR3 amino acid sequence together with its V-gene family, and reads lacking a unique V-gene family were excluded. To address suspected cross-contamination and a sequencing artifact, a later analysis removed approximately 600 highly shared, low-generation-probability nucleotide sequences. In a later analysis, a clonal expansion index was calculated for each public chain from normalized within-repertoire ranks of inferred template counts. In a later analysis, generation probabilities were computed using a VDJ recombination model fitted to out-of-frame rearrangements, and the results were checked against IGoR. In a later analysis, hypergeometric tests were used to score TCR-TCR, TCR-HLA and TCR-CMV co-occurrence, with a repertoire-size bias correction applied to TCR pairs. False discovery rates were estimated in a later analysis by permuting HLA or CMV assignments 20 times. In a later analysis, co-occurring TCRs were grouped using DBSCAN, with TCRdist sequence similarity added in when clustering inside HLA-allele-positive subsets. Repertoires with fewer than 30,000 or more than 120,000 public chains were left out of co-occurrence clustering, as were four to six repertoires with anomalous nucleotide sharing. The table was pulled from immuneACCESS by TCRdb, which kept in-frame rearrangements only. Such tables lose some clones; where checked, under half of the loss comes from unresolved V genes, and the rest has no known cause. The V and J calls and clone size come from that table; D and trimming were worked out from the DNA. Here the sample has about 150,000 clones; just under 80% occur a single time. The ten largest clones add up to around 7% of the sample.

The cohort consisted of approximately 690 healthy bone marrow donors. At the time of sampling, all cohort members were nominally healthy, though unrecorded immune exposures were likely present. The donor was CMV seropositive and was included in the group of 300 or so seropositive cohort members. A peripheral blood sample was provided by each donor, and peripheral blood mononuclear cells were used for TCR beta sequencing. The Qiagen DNeasy Blood Extraction Kit was used to extract genomic DNA from the blood cell samples. This chain is built from TRBV7-9 and TRBJ1-2, and the D gene may be TRBD1, 5 bases matching. This receptor was obtained from a woman aged 40-49 years in good health and CMV-seropositive. The sequencing input was PBMCs. The nucleotide sequence is TGTTCCAGCAGCTTTGGGGGGTTTTCTGGCTACACCTTC. Its translation is CSSSFGGFSGYTF.